These 9 T cell receptor beta chains share one sample of origin, sequenced in a study of response to subunit inactivated influenza vaccine (dated by TCRdb to between 2017 and 2018). The library was made by RT-PCR. For sequencing, an Illumina HiSeq 2500 was employed. TCRdb reanalyzed the raw reads on its own, using fastp at Q25 for trimming and MiXCR for clone calling, and kept in-frame beta chains. Records with the same CDR3 protein are collapsed into one entry carrying the most frequent genes and DNA. The sample table contains around 790,000 distinct CDR3 sequences; only one count was recorded for 21% of them. Approximately 10% of the sample belongs to the ten largest clones. The specimen was PBMCs from blood, collected more than 4 days after vaccination. The receptors shown here come from a man aged 50-59 years who received an inactivated influenza vaccine. Donor details come from another sample of the same person, matched by shared clones.

The chain links TRBV5-1 to TRBJ2-3; D ambiguous. The CDR3 consists of 15 residues. V lost 3 bases, J lost 0 bases, and 11 bases lay in between. The germline V gene encodes CDR1 SGHRS and CDR2 YFSETQ. The DNA for the CDR3 is TGCGCCAGCAGCTCTGGGCGGCATAGCACAGATACGCAGTATTTT. Translated: CASSSGRHSTDTQYF.

This clonotype appeared a few times. CDR3 in DNA: TGTGCCAGCAGCCAAGATAGGGGACAGGGGAATGCTAATGAAAAACTGTTTTTT. It is translated as CASSQDRGQGNANEKLFF. This chain joins TRBV4-2 and TRBJ1-4, with TRBD1 matching 10 bases. This CDR3 has 18 amino acids. Per the germline V gene, CDR1 is LGHNA and CDR2 is YNFKEQ. V trimming: 0 bases; J trimming: 3 bases; junction bases outside the gene matches: 7.

The chain carries TRBV20-1 and TRBJ2-7; D gene unclear. Looked up from germline, CDR1 is DFQATT and CDR2 is SNEGSKA (reference sequence). The CDR3 spans 15 residues. The V end was cut by 6 bases, the J end by 3 bases, with 21 bases between. The CDR3, as DNA: TGCAGTGCCGTCCCCCTACGGAGAGCTAGCTACGAGCAGTACTTC. Translation: CSAVPLRRASYEQYF.

This clonotype was detected many times. The chain employs TRBV13 and TRBJ1-1; possible D gene TRBD1, 5 bases. Trimming pared 1 base from V and 0 bases from J, leaving 6 bases between. In germline, CDR1 is PRHDT, CDR2 FYEKMQ (reference sequence). This CDR3 contains 14 residues. CDR3 sequence (DNA): TGTGCCAGCAGCTTAGTAGGGGTGAACACTGAAGCTTTCTTT. Translating it yields CASSLVGVNTEAFF.

This clonotype was picked up a small number of times. The rearrangement uses TRBV6-2 or TRBV6-3 and TRBJ2-1, with 8 nucleotides matching TRBD1. Germline V gene data show CDR1 as MNHEY and CDR2 as SVGEGT. The CDR3 totals 14 residues. J lost 8 bases, V lost 6 bases, and 9 bases had no gene match. CDR3 bases: TGTGCCAGCAGAGGACAGGGTAGAGTATATGAGCAGTTCTTC. Residues: CASRGQGRVYEQFF.

This chain links TRBV29-1 with TRBJ2-1; possibly TRBD1 or TRBD2 for D (5 bases each). From germline, CDR1 is SQVTM and CDR2 ANQGSEA. This CDR3 region has 20 residues. V lost 4 bases and J lost 2, with 30 bases in between. This CDR3 reads CSVVLAIGASGRRTYNEQFF. The CDR3 coding sequence is TGCAGCGTTGTCCTCGCGATCGGGGCGTCGGGAAGACGTACCTACAATGAGCAGTTCTTC.

The V call is TRBV20-1, the J call TRBJ2-5; D is unresolved. Trimming removed 8 bases at V and 3 bases at J, with 7 bases between. In germline, CDR1 is DFQATT, CDR2 SNEGSKA (reference sequence). This CDR3 contains 10 residues. CDR3 DNA: TGCAGTTTACAAGAAGAGACCCAGTACTTC. Amino acids: CSLQEETQYF.

This clonotype has a handful of counts. The chain combines TRBV7-9 with TRBJ1-3; D remains unclear. This CDR3 spans 16 amino acids. V gave up 5 bases and J gave up 2 bases, with 16 bases separating them. Germline V lookup: CDR1 SEHNR, CDR2 FQNEAQ (reference sequence). The CDR3 DNA follows: TGTGCCAGCAGCCTACTGGAGGTGCAGACTGGAAACACCATATATTTT. Translation: CASSLLEVQTGNTIYF.

V and J are TRBV12-3 or TRBV12-4 and TRBJ1-5; D gene unclear. The CDR3 sequence is 13 residues long. V lost 3 bases and J lost 2, with 5 bases in between. The CDR3 region has the DNA TGTGCCAGCAGTTTTTCCCGCAATCAGCCCCAGCATTTT. Its protein is CASSFSRNQPQHF.